A single sample gave rise to the 18 T cell receptor beta chains below, sequenced in a study of blood T cells in healthy people across ages. A J-beta primer mix and a sample-barcoded 5' primer were used in a second PCR of roughly 6 to 11 cycles. Using its own MiXCR run on the 5' RACE reads, TCRdb lists one record per CDR3 protein. The data contain around 870,000 distinct CDR3 sequences, more than 25% of them singletons. The sequenced sample was blood. Receptor source: a woman over 75 in good health.

This clonotype was observed a few times. This rearrangement joins TRBV10-2 to TRBJ2-5; D remains unclear. Germline-derived CDR1 and CDR2 are WSHSY and SAAADI. The length of the CDR3 is 16 residues. V was cut by 1 base and J by 2 bases, with 14 bases left in between. The CDR3 DNA is TGCGCCAGCAGTGAGTACGCGGAGAAGGGTCAAGAGACCCAGTACTTC. Encoded protein: CASSEYAEKGQETQYF.

The sample holds a few counts of this clonotype. The chain recombines TRBV3-1 with TRBJ2-3; D may be TRBD2 (5 bases). Germline loops: CDR1 LGHDT, CDR2 YNNKEL (reference sequence). V dropped 4 bases and J dropped 6 bases, with 11 bases sitting between them. This CDR3 has 13 residues. CDR3 DNA: TGTGCCAGCAGCCGGGGAAAGCGGGATACGCAGTATTTT. This translates into CASSRGKRDTQYF.

This clonotype was counted at least ten times. The V call is TRBV5-6, the J call TRBJ2-1; perhaps TRBD1 as D (5 bases). CDR1 and CDR2 (germline): SGHDT, YYEEEE. The V end was cut by 7 bases, the J end by 5 bases, with 22 bases between. There are 16 residues in the CDR3. DNA of the CDR3: TGTGCCAGCGCCCGCGACCTAGGGGCGGTCCACAATGAGCAGTTCTTC. It is translated as CASARDLGAVHNEQFF.

This clonotype has only a few counts. V is TRBV3-1 and J is TRBJ1-2; tentatively, D is TRBD1 (6 bases). The germline V gene encodes CDR1 LGHDT and CDR2 YNNKEL (reference sequence). The CDR3 covers 13 residues. Trimming stripped 7 bases from V and 8 bases from J, with 17 bases between. This CDR3 reads CASTLGGLSGYTF. CDR3 nucleotide sequence: TGTGCCAGCACCCTGGGGGGCCTCAGCGGCTACACCTTC.

The rearrangement links TRBV4-2 to TRBJ1-2; D is perhaps TRBD1 (6 bases). The germline V and J ends were trimmed by 4 bases and 6 bases, with 12 bases remaining between them. The V gene's germline CDR1 is LGHNA and CDR2 YNFKEQ. The CDR3 has 13 residues. CDR3 sequence reads: CASSRTGQDGYTF. CDR3 DNA sequence: TGTGCCAGCAGCCGAACAGGGCAGGATGGCTACACCTTC.

This clonotype was recorded a few times. This chain joins TRBV20-1 and TRBJ2-5; the match to TRBD2 covers 10 bases. Germline assignment: CDR1 DFQATT and CDR2 SNEGSKA (reference sequence). Losses at the gene ends were 3 bases for V and 5 bases for J; bases not matched to a gene: 9. CDR3 length: 15 amino acids. The CDR3 DNA reads TGCAGTGCTAGTCTACTAGCGGGAAAGAGGGAGACCCAGTACTTC. It yields the protein CSASLLAGKRETQYF.

This clonotype was counted many times. The chain joins TRBV5-6 to TRBJ2-7; 7 nucleotides agree with TRBD1. V trimming: 6 bases; J trimming: 4 bases; junction bases outside the gene matches: 10. Germline V gives CDR1 SGHDT, CDR2 YYEEEE. This CDR3 has 14 residues. CDR3: CASIVRQGYYEQYF. The CDR3 bases are TGTGCCAGCATCGTAAGACAGGGTTATTACGAGCAGTACTTC.

This clonotype was counted a single time. With a much larger clone just one base away, this may be a read error. The chain joins TRBV6-5 to TRBJ1-1; no firm D call. Germline CDR1 and CDR2: MNHEY and SVGAGI. This CDR3 has 16 amino acids. The CDR3 spells CASSYSAAVSNTVAFF. In nucleotides, the CDR3 is TGTGCCAGCAGTTACTCGGCCGCAGTGTCGAACACTGTAGCTTTCTTT.

The J gene is TRBJ1-2, the V gene TRBV3-1, with a possible D match to TRBD1 (6 bases). This CDR3 is 15 amino acids long. V lost 3 bases and J 5 bases, leaving 16 bases between the germline ends. CDR1 LGHDT and CDR2 YNNKEL come from the germline V gene (reference sequence). The CDR3 DNA is TGTGCCAGCAGCCATCACAGGGCACAGGAGTATGGCTACACCTTC. Its protein product is CASSHHRAQEYGYTF.

This clonotype showed up many times. At one boundary the junction diverges from the germline segment, which might be a read error. This chain joins TRBV10-3 and TRBJ1-2; D unresolved. CDR3 length: 13 residues. Germline V gene data show CDR1 as ENHRY and CDR2 as SYGVKD. The CDR3 is CATSIGETYGYTF. The CDR3 coding sequence is TGTGCCACCAGTATCGGGGAAACCTATGGCTACACCTTC.

This clonotype appeared many times. CDR3 region: CASSHSGTENTEAFF. CDR3 nucleotide sequence: TGTGCCAGCAGCCATTCCGGGACAGAGAACACTGAAGCTTTCTTT. V gene TRBV7-2 combines with J gene TRBJ1-1; 7 bases fit TRBD1. Trimming cost V 5 bases and J 1 base; bases outside gene matches: 7. CDR1 SGHTA and CDR2 FQGNSA come from the germline V gene. The CDR3 is 15 amino acids.

The genes are TRBV13 and TRBJ2-5; D is unresolved. CDR1 is PRHDT, CDR2 FYEKMQ, per germline (reference sequence). The CDR3 extends over 12 amino acids. V lost 4 bases and J lost 7, with 10 bases in between. The CDR3 loop reads CASSSPDGTQYF. The CDR3 DNA sequence: TGTGCCAGCAGCTCCCCCGACGGGACCCAGTACTTC.

This clonotype was picked up many times. V and J are TRBV28 and TRBJ2-7; D gene uncertain. V was trimmed by 6 bases and J by 3 bases, leaving 12 bases between them. This CDR3 is built from 13 residues. Germline lookup yields CDR1 MDHEN and CDR2 SYDVKM. The CDR3 region has the DNA TGTGCCAGCAGCCGAAGTCCAAGCTACGAGCAGTACTTC. Its translation: CASSRSPSYEQYF. Full variable domain (missing parts from reference TRBV28 and TRBJ2-7): DVKVTQSSRYLVKRTGEKVFLECVQDMDHENMFWYRQDPGLGLRLIYFSYDVKMKEKGDIPEGYSVSREKKERFSLILESASTNQTSMYLCASSRSPSYEQYFGPGTRLTVT.

This clonotype was recorded at least ten times. One base away lies a much larger clone, so this may be a sequencing read error. The chain employs TRBV12-3 or TRBV12-4 and TRBJ2-5; the D gene is possibly TRBD1 (6 bases). This CDR3 comprises 13 residues. V was trimmed by 6 bases and J by 5 bases, leaving 13 bases between them. DNA for the CDR3: TGTGCCAGCAGCGGACAGATAGGCGAGACCCAGTACTTC. This codes for CASSGQIGETQYF.

The sample holds a few counts of this clonotype. The genes are TRBV14 and TRBJ1-6; 7 nucleotides align to TRBD1. CDR1 is SGHDN and CDR2 is FVKESK in the germline V gene. The CDR3 extends over 18 amino acids. V lost 1 base and J lost 8; bases outside the gene matches: 14. The CDR3: CASSQVSLNRGRHSPLHF. CDR3 nucleotide sequence: TGTGCCAGCAGCCAAGTGAGTCTTAACAGGGGACGTCATTCACCCCTCCACTTT.

V is TRBV20-1 and J is TRBJ2-1, with 7 nucleotides matching TRBD1. The CDR3 extends over 16 amino acids. CDR1 DFQATT and CDR2 SNEGSKA come from the germline V gene (reference sequence). J gave up 4 bases and V 6 bases, and 15 bases lay outside the gene matches. The CDR3 nucleotides read TGCAGTGCCCCCCTCCCCGACAGGGTTATTTACAATGAGCAGTTCTTC. Its protein product is CSAPLPDRVIYNEQFF.

This clonotype was counted at least ten times. The chain carries TRBV27 and TRBJ2-5; TRBD2 agrees at 8 bases. J gave up 4 bases and V 2 bases, and 3 bases lay outside the gene matches. This CDR3 is 14 amino acids long. CDR1 and CDR2 from the germline V gene are MNHEY and SMNVEV (reference sequence). The CDR3 protein is CASSLNGGGETQYF. DNA of the CDR3: TGTGCCAGCAGTTTAAACGGGGGGGGAGAGACCCAGTACTTC.

J is TRBJ2-1 and V is TRBV2; D not resolved. The DNA end lines up better with TRBJ2-7; the J call may be wrong. CDR3 size: 15 residues. The germline gives CDR1 SNHLY, CDR2 FYNNEI. This chain's CDR3 is CASSPVTSSYNEQYF. The CDR3 nucleotides read TGTGCCAGTTCCCCGGTGACGAGCTCCTACAATGAGCAGTACTTC.